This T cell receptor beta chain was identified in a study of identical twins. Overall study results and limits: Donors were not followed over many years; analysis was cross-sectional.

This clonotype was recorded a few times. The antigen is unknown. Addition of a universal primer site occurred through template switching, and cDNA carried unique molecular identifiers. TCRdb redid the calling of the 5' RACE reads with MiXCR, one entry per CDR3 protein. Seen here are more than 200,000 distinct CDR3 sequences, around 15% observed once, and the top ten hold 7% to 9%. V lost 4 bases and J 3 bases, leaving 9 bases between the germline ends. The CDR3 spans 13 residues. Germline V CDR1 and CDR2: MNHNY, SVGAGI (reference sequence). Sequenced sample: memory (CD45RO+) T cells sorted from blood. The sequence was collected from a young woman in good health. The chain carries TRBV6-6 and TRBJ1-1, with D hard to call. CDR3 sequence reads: CASSSTSDTEAFF. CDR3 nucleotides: TGTGCCAGCAGTTCCACTTCCGACACTGAAGCTTTCTTT.